This T cell receptor beta chain comes out of a study of T cells in Graves' hyperthyroidism and ophthalmopathy. Study observations and caveats: In the analysis, a 13 V-J model separated ophthalmopathy from stable hyperthyroidism.

Diagnoses were established using clinical symptoms, serum thyroxine and TRAb, thyroid ultrasound and orbital computed tomography. CDR3 length: 20 amino acids. Trimming at V came to 0 bases and at J to 0 bases, leaving 10 bases not matched to a gene. The germline gives CDR1 SGHTA, CDR2 FQGNSA. This clonotype has at least ten counts. Its target is not known. The TCR beta CDR3 regions underwent amplification using RNA transcripts as the source. In the first-round RT-PCR of the TCR CDR3, the HTBI primer set was used. One entry per CDR3 protein, called by TCRdb with MiXCR from the multiplex PCR reads. The sample holds hundreds of thousands of distinct CDR3 sequences, more than 12% seen once.

The sample comprised blood. This chain uses TRBV7-2 with TRBJ2-1; 11 nucleotides agree with TRBD2. The sequence was collected from a woman between 45 and 60 years old with Graves' ophthalmopathy. CDR3 amino acids: CASSLAASGRSQSSYNEQFF. The DNA for the CDR3 is TGTGCCAGCAGCTTAGCGGCTAGCGGGAGGTCCCAGAGCTCCTACAATGAGCAGTTCTTC. Full variable domain (remainder filled in from reference TRBV7-2 and TRBJ2-1): GAGVSQSPSNKVTEKGKDVELRCDPISGHTALYWYRQSLGQGLEFLIYFQGNSAPDKSGLPSDRFSAERTGGSVSTLTIQRTQQEDSAVYLCASSLAASGRSQSSYNEQFFGPGTRLTVL.